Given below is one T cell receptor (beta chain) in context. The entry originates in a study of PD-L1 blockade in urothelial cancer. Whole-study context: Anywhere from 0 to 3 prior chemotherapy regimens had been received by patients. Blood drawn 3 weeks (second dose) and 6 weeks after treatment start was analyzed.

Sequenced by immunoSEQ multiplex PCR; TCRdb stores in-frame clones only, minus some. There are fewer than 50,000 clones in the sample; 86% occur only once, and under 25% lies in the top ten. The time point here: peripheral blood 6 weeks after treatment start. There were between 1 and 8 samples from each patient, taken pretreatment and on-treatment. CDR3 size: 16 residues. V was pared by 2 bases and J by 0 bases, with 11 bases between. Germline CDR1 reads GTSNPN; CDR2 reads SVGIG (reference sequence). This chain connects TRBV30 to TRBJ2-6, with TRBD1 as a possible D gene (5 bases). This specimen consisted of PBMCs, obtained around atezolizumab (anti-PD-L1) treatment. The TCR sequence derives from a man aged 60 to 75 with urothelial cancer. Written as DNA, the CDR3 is TGTGCCTGGAGTTCCCCGGACATCTCTGGGGCCAACGTCCTGACTTTC. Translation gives CAWSSPDISGANVLTF.